The 18 T cell receptor beta chains in this list originate from one sample, sequenced in a study of OX40 agonist ivuxolimab in advanced cancers. Generated by immunoSEQ multiplex PCR, the TCRdb table keeps only in-frame clones and is missing some. The sample carries 75,000 to 100,000 clones, 85% to 95% recorded once. The source material was CD4+ or CD8+ T cells sorted from blood, sampled in a trial of the OX40 agonist ivuxolimab. The receptors here all came from an adult with an advanced solid tumor such as melanoma, head and neck, liver or kidney cancer.

This clone was recorded once. V usage is TRBV19 and J usage is TRBJ2-7, with a possible D match to TRBD2 (6 bases). CDR1 is LNHDA, CDR2 SQIVND, per germline (reference sequence). The CDR3 is made up of 14 amino acids. The ends were cut back, 2 bases at V and 1 base at J, with 9 bases in the middle. CDR3: CASSIRDLSYEQYF. The CDR3 DNA sequence: TGTGCCAGTAGTATAAGGGACTTATCCTACGAGCAGTACTTC.

The chain links TRBV10-3 to TRBJ1-5; 7 bases map to TRBD1. CDR3 size: 15 residues. Germline CDR1 reads ENHRY; CDR2 reads SYGVKD. The V and J ends lost 4 bases and 6 bases, in that order; junction bases with no gene match: 9. CDR3 bases: TGTGCCATCAGTGGGGGCCAGGGGGGAGGTCAGCCCCAGCATTTT. This codes for CAISGGQGGGQPQHF.

The chain links TRBV2 to TRBJ2-1; no firm D call. CDR1 and CDR2 (germline): SNHLY, FYNNEI. Trimming cost V 8 bases and J 0 bases, with 11 bases left between them. This CDR3 region has 14 residues. The CDR3, as DNA: TGTGCCAGCGGCCGGCCCCTCTCCTACAATGAGCAGTTCTTC. This gives the protein CASGRPLSYNEQFF.

A few counts support this clone. The chain couples TRBV15 to TRBJ2-1; 8 bases agree with TRBD1. This CDR3 region has 15 residues. The V segment lost 2 bases and the J segment 6 bases; nucleotides outside the gene matches: 6. CDR1 is LNHNV, CDR2 YYDKDF, per germline (reference sequence). CDR3 nucleotides: TGTGCCACCAGCAGACCCCTACAGGGGGTCAATGAGCAGTTCTTC. Protein: CATSRPLQGVNEQFF.

The chain recombines TRBV4-1 with TRBJ2-6; maybe TRBD1 (6 bases). Per the germline V gene, CDR1 is MGHRA and CDR2 is YSYEKL. The CDR3 covers 17 residues. Deletions cut 5 bases from V and 1 base from J, with 15 bases between. Here the CDR3 reads CASSSRQATSGANVLTF. DNA for the CDR3: TGCGCCAGCAGCTCCCGACAGGCCACATCTGGGGCCAACGTCCTGACTTTC.

The chain couples TRBV10-3 to TRBJ1-1; the D is unclear. The CDR3 spans 15 residues. Germline V gene data show CDR1 as ENHRY and CDR2 as SYGVKD. The germline V and J ends were trimmed by 4 bases and 1 base, with 13 bases remaining between them. The chain's CDR3 is CAISATTARNTEAFF. CDR3 bases: TGTGCCATCAGTGCCACGACCGCTAGGAACACTGAAGCTTTCTTT.

The chain employs TRBV19 and TRBJ1-2, with no clear D. The V end lost 5 bases, the J end lost 8 bases, and 24 bases lay between the germline ends. From germline, CDR1 is LNHDA and CDR2 SQIVND (reference sequence). The CDR3 runs to 16 residues. The CDR3 DNA follows: TGTGCCAGTAGTTTTGCTAGATTGTGGGAGGGCGAAGGCTACACCTTC. This translates into CASSFARLWEGEGYTF.

The chain uses TRBV5-8 and TRBJ2-5; 9 positions match TRBD2. CDR3 length: 17 amino acids. Germline V gene lookup returns CDR1 SGHTS and CDR2 YDEGEE. V dropped 4 bases and J dropped 1; count of bases not matched to a gene: 11. In nucleotides, the CDR3 is TGTGCCAGCAGCACGCTCTTCGGACTAGCGACCCAAGAGACCCAGTACTTC. Encoded protein: CASSTLFGLATQETQYF.

This chain links TRBV10-3 with TRBJ2-1, with 8 bases aligning to TRBD1. CDR1 and CDR2 from the germline V gene are ENHRY and SYGVKD. V shed 7 bases and J 8 bases; nucleotides not matched to a gene: 16. The CDR3 runs to 16 residues. The CDR3 reads CAIMAGGTGGLYEQFF. The CDR3 DNA sequence: TGTGCCATCATGGCTGGCGGGACAGGAGGGCTTTATGAGCAGTTCTTC.

This clone came up once. The genes are TRBV15 and TRBJ1-3; D call uncertain. The germline CDR1 and CDR2 sequences are LNHNV and YYDKDF (reference sequence). CDR3 length equals 19 residues. Trimming left V 3 bases short and J 1 base short, with 22 bases between. The CDR3 loop reads CATSSYRDQNRRSGNTIYF. CDR3 in DNA: TGTGCCACCAGCAGTTACCGGGATCAAAATAGGAGATCTGGAAACACCATATATTTT.

This sequence joins TRBV7-9 and TRBJ2-7; TRBD2 might be the D (7 bases). Germline V lookup: CDR1 SEHNR, CDR2 FQNEAQ (reference sequence). Trimming stripped 6 bases from V and 5 bases from J, with 11 bases between. This CDR3 comprises 12 residues. CDR3 amino acids: CASSWGGHEQYF. For the CDR3, the DNA is TGTGCCAGCAGTTGGGGGGGGCACGAGCAGTACTTC.

The rearrangement uses TRBV28 and TRBJ1-5, with D unclear. CDR3 length: 16 amino acids. Germline lookup yields CDR1 MDHEN and CDR2 SYDVKM. V was clipped by 3 bases and J by 2 bases, with 14 bases between them. The CDR3 nucleotides are TGTGCCAGCAGTTTTGGGTGGGGTCCTGGCAATCAGCCCCAGCATTTT. This sequence encodes CASSFGWGPGNQPQHF.

For this clone: Other DNA sequences within the sample encode an identical CDR3. V usage is TRBV5-1 and J usage is TRBJ2-3; D remains ambiguous. The CDR3 has 14 amino acids. Germline CDR1 and CDR2: SGHRS and YFSETQ. V was shortened by 0 bases and J by 1 base, with 6 bases between the two germline ends. CDR3 region: CASSLGGRTDTQYF. CDR3 DNA: TGCGCCAGCAGCTTGGGTGGACGCACAGATACGCAGTATTTT. The full variable domain, completed using reference TRBV5-1 and TRBJ2-3, is KAGVTQTPRYLIKTRGQQVTLSCSPISGHRSVSWYQQTPGQGLQFLFEYFSETQRNKGNFPGRFSGRQFSNSRSEMNVSTLELGDSALYLCASSLGGRTDTQYFGPGTRLTVL.

This chain connects TRBV5-1 to TRBJ1-3, with 10 bases matching TRBD1. This CDR3 has 15 amino acids. Germline assignment: CDR1 SGHRS and CDR2 YFSETQ. V lost 4 bases and J lost 2; bases outside the gene matches: 3. The CDR3 nucleotides read TGCGCCAGCAGCGCGGACAGGGGGGCTGGAAACACCATATATTTT. It codes for CASSADRGAGNTIYF.

The rearrangement joins TRBV5-1 to TRBJ2-1, with TRBD2 matching 13 bases. Germline V lookup: CDR1 SGHRS, CDR2 YFSETQ. V dropped 4 bases and J dropped 0; count of bases not matched to a gene: 10. The CDR3 contains 19 residues. CDR3 DNA sequence: TGCGCCAGCAGCAAGCGGACTAGCGGGGGAGATAGCTCCTACAATGAGCAGTTCTTC. Protein: CASSKRTSGGDSSYNEQFF.

The chain combines TRBV28 with TRBJ1-1; TRBD1 is a possible D gene (6 bases). Trimming left V 1 base short and J 1 base short, with 16 bases between. The CDR3 is 17 residues long. The germline CDR1 and CDR2 sequences are MDHEN and SYDVKM. For the CDR3, the DNA is TGTGCCAGCAGTTTATTCGCCCCCAGGGGCCAGAACACTGAAGCTTTCTTT. Translation gives CASSLFAPRGQNTEAFF.

CDR3 in amino acids: CASSFDDYEQYF. The DNA of the CDR3 is TGTGCCAGCAGCTTCGATGACTACGAGCAGTACTTC. The V gene is TRBV7-3, the J gene TRBJ2-7; no firm D call. The germline gives CDR1 SGHTA, CDR2 FQGTGA. The CDR3 spans 12 residues. Trimming pared 3 bases from V and 3 bases from J, leaving 6 bases between.

As regards this clone: The sample holds other DNA sequences that translate to the same CDR3. The chain couples TRBV9 to TRBJ2-7, with 10 nucleotides matching TRBD1. V shed 3 bases, J shed 4 bases, and the junction held 1 base outside the gene matches. This CDR3 has 13 amino acids. Looked up from germline, CDR1 is SGDLS and CDR2 is YYNGEE. CDR3 DNA sequence: TGTGCCAGCAGCGGACAGGGGGCGTACGAGCAGTACTTC. Its protein product is CASSGQGAYEQYF.